This T cell receptor (beta chain) was captured in a study of blood T cell repertoires in COVID-19. As for the study in general: Samples of COVID-19 (acute and convalescent) were obtained from the United States, Italy and Spain. T cells, B-cell-depleted T cells, or PBMCs supplied cDNA or gDNA.

Original analysis: Quantification of nucleated cells was approximated via reference gene primer amplification. Sequenced by immunoSEQ multiplex PCR; TCRdb stores in-frame clones only, minus some. The V and J calls and clone size come from that table; D and trimming were worked out from the DNA. The table lists approximately 200,000 clones, approximately 91% of them singletons. V was trimmed by 4 bases and J by 0 bases, leaving 12 bases between them. The germline V gene encodes CDR1 LGHDT and CDR2 YNNKEL (reference sequence). The CDR3 totals 15 residues. The V gene is TRBV3-1 (or the pseudogene TRBV3-2), the J gene TRBJ1-1; D ambiguous. The TCR comes from an older woman with acute or convalescent COVID-19. Sequences were obtained from peripheral blood. The CDR3 is CASSRRRDLNTEAFF. CDR3 DNA: TGTGCCAGCAGCCGTCGCCGGGATCTGAACACTGAAGCTTTCTTT.